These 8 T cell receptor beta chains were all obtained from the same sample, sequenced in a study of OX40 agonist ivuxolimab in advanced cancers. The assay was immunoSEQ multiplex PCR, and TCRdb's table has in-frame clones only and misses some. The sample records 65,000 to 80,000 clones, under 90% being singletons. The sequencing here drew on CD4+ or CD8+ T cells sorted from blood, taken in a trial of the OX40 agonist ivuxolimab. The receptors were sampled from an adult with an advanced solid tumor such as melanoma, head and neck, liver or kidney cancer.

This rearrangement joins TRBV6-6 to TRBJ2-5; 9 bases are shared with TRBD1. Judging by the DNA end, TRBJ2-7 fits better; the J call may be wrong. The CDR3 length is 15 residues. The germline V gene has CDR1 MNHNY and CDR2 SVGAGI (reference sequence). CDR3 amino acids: CASSYLDRGQGEQYF. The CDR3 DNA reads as TGTGCCAGCAGTTACTTGGACAGGGGCCAGGGCGAGCAGTACTTC.

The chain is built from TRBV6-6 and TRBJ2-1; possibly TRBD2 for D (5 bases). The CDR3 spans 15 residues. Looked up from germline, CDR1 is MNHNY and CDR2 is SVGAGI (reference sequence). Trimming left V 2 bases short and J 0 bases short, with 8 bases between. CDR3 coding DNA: TGTGCCAGCAGTTACGAGGGCCCCTCCTACAATGAGCAGTTCTTC. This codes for CASSYEGPSYNEQFF.

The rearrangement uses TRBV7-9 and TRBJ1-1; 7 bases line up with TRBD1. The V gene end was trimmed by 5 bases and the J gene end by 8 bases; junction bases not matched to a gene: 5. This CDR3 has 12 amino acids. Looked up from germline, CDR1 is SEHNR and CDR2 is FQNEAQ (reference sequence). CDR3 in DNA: TGTGCCAGCAGCGAAAGGGGGCCAGAAGCTTTCTTT. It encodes CASSERGPEAFF.

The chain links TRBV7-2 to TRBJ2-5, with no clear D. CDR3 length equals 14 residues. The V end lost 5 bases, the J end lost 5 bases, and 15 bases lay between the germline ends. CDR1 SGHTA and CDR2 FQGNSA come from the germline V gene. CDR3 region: CASSTPTLGETQYF. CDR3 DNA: TGTGCCAGCAGCACCCCGACGCTGGGGGAGACCCAGTACTTC.

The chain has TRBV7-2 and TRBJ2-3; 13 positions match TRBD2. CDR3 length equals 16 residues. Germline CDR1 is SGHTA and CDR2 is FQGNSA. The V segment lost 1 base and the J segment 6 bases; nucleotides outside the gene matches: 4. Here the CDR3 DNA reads TGTGCCAGCAGCTTAGGACTAGCGGGGGGCATGGATACGCAGTATTTT. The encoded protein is CASSLGLAGGMDTQYF.

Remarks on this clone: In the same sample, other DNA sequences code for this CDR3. CDR3 sequence: CASSLITNEQFF. Here the CDR3 DNA reads TGTGCCAGCAGCTTAATTACCAATGAGCAGTTCTTC. V is TRBV7-2 and J is TRBJ2-1; D remains ambiguous. The CDR3 totals 12 residues. Trimming left V 2 bases short and J 6 bases short, with 5 bases between. Germline CDR1 SGHTA, CDR2 FQGNSA.

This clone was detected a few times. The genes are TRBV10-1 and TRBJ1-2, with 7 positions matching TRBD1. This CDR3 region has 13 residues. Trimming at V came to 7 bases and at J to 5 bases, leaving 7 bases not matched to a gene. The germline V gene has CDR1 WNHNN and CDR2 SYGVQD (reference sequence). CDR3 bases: TGCGCCAGCACCAACCGGGACAGATATGGCTACACCTTC. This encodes CASTNRDRYGYTF.

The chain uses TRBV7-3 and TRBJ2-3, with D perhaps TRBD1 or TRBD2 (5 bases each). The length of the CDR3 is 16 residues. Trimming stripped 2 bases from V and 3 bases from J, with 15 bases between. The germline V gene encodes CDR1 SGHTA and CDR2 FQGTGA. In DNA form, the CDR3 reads TGTGCCAGCAGCTTAGGTTGGGACCATAGAACAGATACGCAGTATTTT. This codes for CASSLGWDHRTDTQYF. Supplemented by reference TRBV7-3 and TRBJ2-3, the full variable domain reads GAGVSQTPSNKVTEKGKYVELRCDPISGHTALYWYRQSLGQGPEFLIYFQGTGAADDSGLPNDRFFAVRPEGSVSTLKIQRTERGDSAVYLCASSLGWDHRTDTQYFGPGTRLTVL.